A selection of T cell receptor beta chains follows, all from one sample in a study of metastatic and nonmetastatic thyroid tumors. With MiXCR, TCRdb reprocessed the PCR reads. The data hold about 47,000 clones, with about 25% observed a single time. The sequenced sample consisted of blood. All receptors come from a male donor with papillary thyroid cancer or a benign thyroid nodule (not recorded which). Some clones in this sample may be carry-over from other donors' samples. The CDR3 runs from the conserved cysteine through the conserved F or W. Each record gives: D gene, clone size, V gene, J gene, CDR3 length, CDR3 DNA, CDR3 protein. D genes are given only for firm matches. Only part of the rows carry a size: once, few, many, or a class if the clone is expanded.

>TRBD1|few|TRBV10-3|TRBJ1-1|14
TGTGCCATCAGAACGGACAGGGATAGCACTGAAGCTTTCTTT
CAIRTDRDSTEAFF
>.|.|TRBV30|TRBJ2-7|12
TGTGCCTGGACCACCAGGTTCTACGAGCAGTACTTC
CAWTTRFYEQYF
>.|many|TRBV11-2|TRBJ2-7|14
TGTGCCAGCAGCTTAGTACCGGACCCCAGACAGCAGTACTTC
CASSLVPDPRQQYF
>TRBD2|many|TRBV20-1|TRBJ2-5|13
TGCAGTGCCCCGTACGGGACTAAAGAGACCCAGTACTTC
CSAPYGTKETQYF
>.|.|TRBV3-1|TRBJ2-1|13
TGTGCCAGCAGCCACGGGCTAGCTGGTGAGCAGTTCTTC
CASSHGLAGEQFF
>.|.|TRBV7-8|TRBJ2-7|13
TGTGCCAGCAGCCGTACAGGGTTGCACGAGCAGTACTTC
CASSRTGLHEQYF
>.|many|TRBV5-5|TRBJ1-2|13
TGTGCCAGCAGCTTGTTGGGGAACTATGGCTACACCTTC
CASSLLGNYGYTF
>.|many|TRBV7-7|TRBJ2-5|13
TGTGCCAGCAGCGCCCGGGCCGGGGAGACCCAGTACTTC
CASSARAGETQYF
>.|medium-sized|TRBV3-1|TRBJ1-2|13
TGTGCCAGCAGCCAAACAGGATTAGGAGGCTACACCTTC
CASSQTGLGGYTF
>.|.|TRBV6-1|TRBJ2-7|13
TGTGCCAGCAGTGCAACAAATGGCTACGAGCAGTACTTC
CASSATNGYEQYF
>TRBD2|.|TRBV19|TRBJ2-5|15
TGTGCCAGTAGTGTCAGACTAGCGGGAGAAGAGACCCAGTACTTC
CASSVRLAGEETQYF
>.|many|TRBV11-1|TRBJ2-3|15
TGTGCCAGCAGCCCCAAGGGCCCCCACACAGATACGCAGTATTTT
CASSPKGPHTDTQYF
>.|.|TRBV5-1|TRBJ2-7|14
TGCGCCAGCAGCTTGGGACAACCGGGCCAAAAGCAGTACTTC
CASSLGQPGQKQYF
>.|many|TRBV24-1|TRBJ2-1|13
TGTGCCACCAGTACCGAACCCTACAATGAGCAGTTCTTC
CATSTEPYNEQFF
>TRBD1|.|TRBV28|TRBJ2-2|15
TGTGCCAGCAGAACGACAGGGGGCGTTATCGGGGAGCTGTTTTTT
CASRTTGGVIGELFF
>.|.|TRBV20-1|TRBJ1-3|14
TGCAGTGCTAGGGGGAGCCCCAGAGTAAACACCATATATTTT
CSARGSPRVNTIYF
>.|few|TRBV6-5|TRBJ1-2|11
TGTGCCAGCAGTTTTGGGGAGGTCTACACCTTC
CASSFGEVYTF
>.|many|TRBV7-6|TRBJ2-1|15
TGTGCCAGCAGCCCAGGGCCGGGCCCCTACAATGAGCAGTTCTTC
CASSPGPGPYNEQFF
>.|.|TRBV4-1|TRBJ2-7|15
TGCGCCAGCAGCCAAGGAAGCGGATCCTCCTACGAGCAGTACTTC
CASSQGSGSSYEQYF
>TRBD2|few|TRBV2|TRBJ2-7|15
TGTGCCAGCGCTAGGACTAGCAGTGAGATCTACGAGCAGTACTTC
CASARTSSEIYEQYF
>TRBD1|many|TRBV24-1|TRBJ2-1|16
TGTGCCACCAGTGATTTCGGACAGGGCAAAGACAATGAGCAGTTCTTC
CATSDFGQGKDNEQFF
>.|medium-sized|TRBV27|TRBJ2-7|14
TGTGCCAGCAGTTTCCGGGACTCCGCCTACGAGCAGTACTTC
CASSFRDSAYEQYF
>TRBD2|.|TRBV4-3|TRBJ2-7|14
TGCGCCAGCAGCCGGGGACTAGCACTCTACGAGCAGTACTTC
CASSRGLALYEQYF
>TRBD2|.|TRBV20-1|TRBJ2-1|14
TGCAGTGCCACCACCAATGAGGGGAGGGGTGAGCAGTTCTTC
CSATTNEGRGEQFF
>TRBD1|many|TRBV30|TRBJ2-5|13
TGTGCCTGGAGCCAGGGGGCAGGGGAGACCCAGTACTTC
CAWSQGAGETQYF
>.|many|TRBV6-6|TRBJ2-3|15
TGTGCCAGCAGTTACTCGAACCCGGGACTCGATACGCAGTATTTT
CASSYSNPGLDTQYF
>.|many|TRBV30|TRBJ2-6|19
TGTGCCTGGAGTTCCCAATGGCGGGGACAGCCTTGGGGGGCCAACGTCCTGACTTTC
CAWSSQWRGQPWGANVLTF
>TRBD2|many|TRBV7-6|TRBJ2-5|15
TGTGCCAGCAGCTTATATACTAGCGGGCAAGAGACCCAGTACTTC
CASSLYTSGQETQYF
>TRBD2|many|TRBV5-1|TRBJ2-3|14
TGCGCCAGCAGGGGGACTAGCGGCACAGATACGCAGTATTTT
CASRGTSGTDTQYF
>.|many|TRBV6-1|TRBJ1-2|13
TGTGCCAGCAGTCCCCTCGAAACCAGGCGCTACACCTTC
CASSPLETRRYTF
>.|.|TRBV7-8|TRBJ2-7|14
TGTGCCAGCAGCTTAGCACTCAGCGTTGGCGAGCAGTACTTC
CASSLALSVGEQYF
>.|many|TRBV28|TRBJ1-1|16
TGTGCCAGCACCGCCCGAAAGAACACTCGACGCACTGAAGCTTTCTTT
CASTARKNTRRTEAFF
>TRBD1|many|TRBV18|TRBJ2-3|14
TGTGCCAGCTCACCGGGACAGGACACAGATACGCAGTATTTT
CASSPGQDTDTQYF
>TRBD2|many|TRBV5-6|TRBJ2-7|16
TGTGCCAGCAGCTTGGCCGGACTAGCGGGTCCCTACGAGCAGTACTTC
CASSLAGLAGPYEQYF
>.|many|TRBV7-9|TRBJ2-2|11
TGTGCCAGCAGCTTGGCCGGGGAGCTGTTTTTT
CASSLAGELFF
>.|many|TRBV6-1|TRBJ1-1|14
TGTGCCAGCAGCGCCTGGGGGCGCGATCCTGAAGCTTTCTTT
CASSAWGRDPEAFF